These T cell receptor beta chains were read from a single sample in a study of blood T cell repertoires in COVID-19. Data came from immunoSEQ multiplex PCR; TCRdb stores just in-frame clones and leaves some out. The table lists tens of thousands of clones, around 90% of them singletons, with around 20% in the top ten. Material for sequencing was peripheral blood. These TCRs come from a woman aged 80 or older with acute or convalescent COVID-19. Each CDR3 is given with its conserved first and last residue.

V gene: TRBV7-2; J gene: TRBJ2-7; CDR3 protein: CASSLKRIYEQYF
V gene: TRBV6-5; J gene: TRBJ2-2; CDR3 protein: CASSKQGANTGELFF
V gene: TRBV6-1; J gene: TRBJ2-1; CDR3 protein: CASSESRGSGYNEQFF
V gene: TRBV6-6; J gene: TRBJ2-1; CDR3 protein: CASSRLAGDNEQFF
V gene: TRBV30; J gene: TRBJ1-6; CDR3 protein: CAWSVDRGTDYNSPLHF
V gene: TRBV10-1; J gene: TRBJ2-5; CDR3 protein: CASSAGLQETQYF
V gene: TRBV7-3; J gene: TRBJ2-7; CDR3 protein: CASSPTGLGEQYF
V gene: TRBV7-2; J gene: TRBJ2-7; CDR3 protein: CASSLVTGTGKSSYEQYF
V gene: TRBV11-2; J gene: TRBJ1-3; CDR3 protein: CASSADRGPGNTIYF
V gene: TRBV19; J gene: TRBJ2-4; CDR3 protein: CASSIGLAGLAKNIQYF
V gene: TRBV6-7; J gene: TRBJ2-3; CDR3 protein: CASSHQRGPPFSTDTQYF
V gene: TRBV5-1; J gene: TRBJ2-2; CDR3 protein: CASSSGPLAGVSGELFF
V gene: TRBV2; J gene: TRBJ2-4; CDR3 protein: CASSEGLAVNIQYF
V gene: TRBV5-4; J gene: TRBJ1-1; CDR3 protein: CASSPGHQREAFF
V gene: TRBV9; J gene: TRBJ2-2; CDR3 protein: CASSLLTGELFF
V gene: TRBV5-1; J gene: TRBJ1-6; CDR3 protein: CASSSKQGADNSPLHF
V gene: TRBV19; J gene: TRBJ1-3; CDR3 protein: CASSMPGQGYSGNTIYF
V gene: TRBV5-1; J gene: TRBJ1-1; CDR3 protein: CASSALATGEPINTEAFF
V gene: TRBV30; J gene: TRBJ1-1; CDR3 protein: CAYEQGYTEAFF
V gene: TRBV4-1; J gene: TRBJ2-1; CDR3 protein: CASSDRRASGLYNEQFF
V gene: TRBV9; J gene: TRBJ2-2; CDR3 protein: CASSVAAAFSPGELFF
V gene: TRBV28; J gene: TRBJ2-7; CDR3 protein: CASSSPGRTYEQYF
V gene: TRBV27; J gene: TRBJ2-2; CDR3 protein: CASSPTGGRRLAGNTGELFF
V gene: TRBV4-3; J gene: TRBJ2-1; CDR3 protein: CASSPSWVADNEQFF
V gene: TRBV15; J gene: TRBJ1-6; CDR3 protein: CATSRLTGGFNSPLHF
V gene: TRBV4-1; J gene: TRBJ2-1; CDR3 protein: CASSHRLAGGAGDEQFF
V gene: TRBV6-2/TRBV6-3; J gene: TRBJ1-2; CDR3 protein: CASSLGGQWYGYTF
V gene: TRBV7-2; J gene: TRBJ2-7; CDR3 protein: CASSLARLAGGPWEQYF
V gene: TRBV6-1; J gene: TRBJ2-1; CDR3 protein: CASSEYGREFFF
V gene: TRBV7-2; J gene: TRBJ2-2; CDR3 protein: CASSALMGAGELFF
V gene: TRBV4-1; J gene: TRBJ1-3; CDR3 protein: CASSHSGGTSGNTIYF
V gene: TRBV7-2; J gene: TRBJ1-3; CDR3 protein: CASSLRNTIYF
V gene: TRBV6-5; J gene: TRBJ1-4; CDR3 protein: CASSHTGGDEKLFF
V gene: TRBV6-5; J gene: TRBJ1-1; CDR3 protein: CASSSQGRGSMGEAFF
V gene: TRBV10-1; J gene: TRBJ1-2; CDR3 protein: CASSEATDPSGYTF
V gene: TRBV24-1; J gene: TRBJ1-4; CDR3 protein: CATSDTGTVNEKLFF
V gene: TRBV6-4; J gene: TRBJ2-1; CDR3 protein: CASSALSGPSYNEQFF
V gene: TRBV19; J gene: TRBJ2-2; CDR3 protein: CATGGGRRVTGELFF
V gene: TRBV5-1; J gene: TRBJ2-3; CDR3 protein: CASSLGPGHTDTQYF
V gene: TRBV24-1; J gene: TRBJ2-1; CDR3 protein: CATSDQTGDGNEQFF
V gene: TRBV15; J gene: TRBJ2-2; CDR3 protein: CATSRDMAGSGELFF
V gene: TRBV5-1; J gene: TRBJ1-2; CDR3 protein: CASRWDTYGYTF
V gene: TRBV5-1; J gene: TRBJ2-1; CDR3 protein: CASSLTGLAGLEQFF
V gene: TRBV7-9; J gene: TRBJ2-3; CDR3 protein: CASSWLVVTQYF
V gene: TRBV28; J gene: TRBJ1-2; CDR3 protein: CASNSLYGYTF
V gene: TRBV5-1; J gene: TRBJ1-5; CDR3 protein: CASSRTGDLNQPQHF